This entry concerns a single TCR beta chain. The data were taken from a study of blood T cell repertoires in COVID-19. Study summary: The United States, Italy and Spain were the sources of the acute and convalescent COVID-19 samples. Sample material is recorded as cDNA or gDNA derived from T cells, B-cell-depleted T cells, or PBMCs.

In the authors' methods: Estimation of nucleated cell counts relied on the amplification of reference gene primers. Measured with immunoSEQ multiplex PCR; TCRdb has only the in-frame clones, and not every one. V and J calls and clone size are those listed in that table; D and trimming were worked out from the DNA. The sample lists just over 95,000 clones, 80% to 90% seen once, with about 16% in the top ten. Germline V CDR1 and CDR2: KGHSH, LQKENI. The CDR3 length is 15 residues. Trimming removed 5 bases from V and 4 bases from J; junction bases left unmatched: 8. The receptor comes from a human donor in a cohort sampled during active COVID-19. Sequenced input: peripheral blood. This chain links TRBV18 with TRBJ2-3; the match to TRBD2 covers 8 bases. This chain's CDR3 is CASSSSPGGSDTQYF. For the CDR3, the DNA is TGTGCCAGCTCATCTTCTCCGGGGGGGTCAGATACGCAGTATTTT. The variable domain in full, with the rest retrieved from reference TRBV18 and TRBJ2-3, is NAGVMQNPRHLVRRRGQEARLRCSPMKGHSHVYWYRQLPEEGLKFMVYLQKENIIDESGMPKERFSAEFPKEGPSILRIQQVVRGDSAAYFCASSSSPGGSDTQYFGPGTRLTVL.